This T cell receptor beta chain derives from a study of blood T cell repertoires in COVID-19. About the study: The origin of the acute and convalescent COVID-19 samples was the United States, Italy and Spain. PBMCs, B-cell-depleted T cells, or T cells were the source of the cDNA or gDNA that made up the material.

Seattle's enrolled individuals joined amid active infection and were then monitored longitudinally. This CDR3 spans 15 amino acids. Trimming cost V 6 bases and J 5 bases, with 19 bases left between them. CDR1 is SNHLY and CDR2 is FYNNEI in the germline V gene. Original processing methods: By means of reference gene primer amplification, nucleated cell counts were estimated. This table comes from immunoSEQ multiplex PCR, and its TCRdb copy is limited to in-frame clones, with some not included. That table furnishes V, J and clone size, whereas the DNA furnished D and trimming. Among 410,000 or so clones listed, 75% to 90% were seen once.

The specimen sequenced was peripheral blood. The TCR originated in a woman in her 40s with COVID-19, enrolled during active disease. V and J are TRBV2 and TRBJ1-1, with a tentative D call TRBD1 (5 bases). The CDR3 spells CASRRDGLGGTEAFF. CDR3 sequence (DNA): TGTGCCAGCAGGCGGGACGGCCTGGGGGGGACTGAAGCTTTCTTT.